One and the same sample provided the 23 T cell receptor beta chains below, sequenced in a study of shared clonotypes between healthy human individuals. Clones were sequenced by immunoSEQ multiplex PCR, and TCRdb holds only the in-frame ones, with some missing. The sample lists about 2.3 million clones, 90% to 95% occurring once. Sample: naive CD4+ T cells from PBMCs. Subset indicated: CD45RA+ positively selected. These receptors came from a man aged 18 to 30 in good health. Some clones in this sample may be carry-over from other donors' samples.

This chain links TRBV19 with TRBJ1-2, with a tentative D call TRBD1 (5 bases). This CDR3 contains 16 residues. The V gene lost 5 bases and the J gene lost 2 bases, with 18 bases spanning the gap. Germline-derived CDR1 and CDR2 are LNHDA and SQIVND (reference sequence). This chain's CDR3 is CASSSQYRDGNYGYTF. The CDR3 DNA reads TGTGCCAGTAGTTCGCAGTACCGGGACGGCAACTATGGCTACACCTTC.

The gene calls are TRBV18 and TRBJ1-2; perhaps TRBD1 as D (6 bases). The CDR3 spans 12 residues. V shed 5 bases and J shed 6 bases, with 10 bases lying between them. CDR1 and CDR2 from the germline V gene are KGHSH and LQKENI. CDR3 in DNA: TGTGCCAGCTCAGGACAGAGAGATGGCTACACCTTC. Translation gives CASSGQRDGYTF. The entire variable domain, with the rest obtained from reference TRBV18 and TRBJ1-2, is as follows: NAGVMQNPRHLVRRRGQEARLRCSPMKGHSHVYWYRQLPEEGLKFMVYLQKENIIDESGMPKERFSAEFPKEGPSILRIQQVVRGDSAAYFCASSGQRDGYTFGSGTRLTVV.

The chain links TRBV5-5 to TRBJ1-2, with D possibly TRBD1 on 5 matching bases. This CDR3 has 14 amino acids. Germline V gives CDR1 SGHKS, CDR2 YYEKEE (reference sequence). Between the trimmed V and J ends, which lost 2 bases and 6 bases, there was a span of 14 bases. The CDR3 loop is CASSFFARGHGYTF. DNA for the CDR3: TGTGCCAGCAGCTTTTTTGCTCGGGGACATGGCTACACCTTC. The variable domain in full, completed from reference TRBV5-5 and TRBJ1-2, reads DAGVTQSPTHLIKTRGQQVTLRCSPISGHKSVSWYQQVLGQGPQFIFQYYEKEERGRGNFPDRFSARQFPNYSSELNVNALLLGDSALYLCASSFFARGHGYTFGSGTRLTVV.

This sequence joins TRBV28 and TRBJ2-1; TRBD1 matches 7 bases. The CDR3 is 17 residues long. With V trimmed by 3 bases and J by 4 bases, 12 bases remained unmatched. CDR1 is MDHEN and CDR2 is SYDVKM in the germline V gene. The CDR3 DNA reads TGTGCCAGCAGTTTGACCCGGGGACAGATGGGGTACAATGAGCAGTTCTTC. Translation gives CASSLTRGQMGYNEQFF.

This clone appeared a single time. The rearrangement joins TRBV6-6 to TRBJ2-7; D is possibly TRBD1 (5 bases). Trimming took 8 bases from V and 5 from J, leaving 25 bases between them. CDR1 MNHNY and CDR2 SVGAGI come from the germline V gene (reference sequence). This CDR3 comprises 16 residues. The chain's CDR3 is CASAPYTDRVRDEQYF. As DNA, the CDR3 is TGTGCCAGCGCACCATACACAGACAGAGTAAGGGACGAGCAGTACTTC.

The chain joins TRBV28 to TRBJ1-1; 9 bases agree with TRBD1. This CDR3 is built from 14 residues. Unmatched junction bases numbered 5, after V lost 5 bases and J lost 4 bases. The germline V gene encodes CDR1 MDHEN and CDR2 SYDVKM. CDR3 in amino acids: CASSTTGGSTEAFF. The CDR3 nucleotides read TGTGCCAGCAGTACGACAGGGGGGAGCACTGAAGCTTTCTTT. Together with reference TRBV28 and TRBJ1-1, the CDR3 gives the full variable domain: DVKVTQSSRYLVKRTGEKVFLECVQDMDHENMFWYRQDPGLGLRLIYFSYDVKMKEKGDIPEGYSVSREKKERFSLILESASTNQTSMYLCASSTTGGSTEAFFGQGTRLTVV.

The chain is built from TRBV7-2 and TRBJ1-5; D uncertain. The length of the CDR3 is 15 residues. Germline CDR1 and CDR2: SGHTA and FQGNSA. V was cut by 4 bases and J by 6 bases, with 16 bases left in between. As DNA, the CDR3 is TGTGCCAGCAGCTACACCTCTACGGACTCTCAGCCCCAGCATTTT. Translation gives CASSYTSTDSQPQHF.

This clone was observed a single time. The genes are TRBV28 and TRBJ2-4, with D possibly TRBD1 on 7 matching bases. Germline V gene sequence: CDR1 MDHEN, CDR2 SYDVKM. The CDR3 contains 17 residues. V lost 5 bases and J 0 bases, leaving 17 bases between the germline ends. CDR3 residues: CASSPLGGGLAKNIQYF. CDR3 nucleotide sequence: TGTGCCAGCAGTCCCTTAGGAGGGGGCCTAGCCAAAAACATTCAGTACTTC. The full variable domain, completed using reference TRBV28 and TRBJ2-4, is DVKVTQSSRYLVKRTGEKVFLECVQDMDHENMFWYRQDPGLGLRLIYFSYDVKMKEKGDIPEGYSVSREKKERFSLILESASTNQTSMYLCASSPLGGGLAKNIQYFGAGTRLSVL.

The genes are TRBV27 and TRBJ2-7, with D perhaps being TRBD1 or TRBD2 (5 bases each). Germline CDR1 MNHEY, CDR2 SMNVEV (reference sequence). The length of the CDR3 is 13 residues. V was shortened by 9 bases and J by 2 bases, with 14 bases between the two germline ends. The CDR3 is CARTTGPTYEQYF. The CDR3, as DNA: TGTGCCAGAACCACGGGACCCACCTACGAGCAGTACTTC.

The J gene is TRBJ1-6, the V gene TRBV30; TRBD1 is a possible D gene (6 bases). Trimming took off 2 bases at V and 17 bases at J, with 16 bases between the two ends. The CDR3 is 12 amino acids. Germline V gene sequence: CDR1 GTSNPN, CDR2 SVGIG (reference sequence). The CDR3 reads CAWSPLGQSIHF. The CDR3 DNA reads TGTGCCTGGAGTCCTCTCGGACAGTCCATCCACTTT.

A note on this clone: The sample carries other DNA sequences with the same CDR3. The chain uses TRBV18 and TRBJ1-4, with TRBD1 matching 10 bases. This CDR3 is 14 amino acids long. After removal of 6 bases from V and 7 bases from J, the junction contained 5 bases not matched to a gene. The germline V gene encodes CDR1 KGHSH and CDR2 LQKENI. The CDR3 protein is CASSPGQGSEKLFF. The CDR3 nucleotides read TGTGCCAGCTCGCCGGGACAGGGGAGTGAAAAACTGTTTTTT.

There are a few counts of this clone. The chain carries TRBV11-2 and TRBJ2-1; 7 bases match TRBD2. Unmatched junction bases numbered 13, after V lost 2 bases and J lost 9 bases. The CDR3 extends over 16 amino acids. The germline gives CDR1 SGHAT, CDR2 FQNNGV. The CDR3 DNA reads TGTGCCAGCAGCTTATACGGCGGGAGCTCGGTTAGTGAGCAGTTCTTC. It is translated as CASSLYGGSSVSEQFF.

V gene TRBV7-9 combines with J gene TRBJ2-5; TRBD1 aligns across 7 bases. Trimming at V came to 3 bases and at J to 5 bases, leaving 12 bases not matched to a gene. This CDR3 contains 16 residues. CDR1 and CDR2 from the germline V gene are SEHNR and FQNEAQ (reference sequence). The CDR3 spells CASSLSGTAITETQYF. The CDR3 DNA reads as TGTGCCAGCAGCTTGTCCGGGACAGCCATAACTGAGACCCAGTACTTC.

The chain is built from TRBV5-1 and TRBJ2-7; weak D call: TRBD2 (5 bases). Per germline, CDR1 SGHRS and CDR2 YFSETQ. This CDR3 is 15 amino acids long. V was clipped by 0 bases and J by 3 bases, with 13 bases between them. The CDR3 region has the DNA TGCGCCAGCAGCTTGGCCCCATCCGGGAACTACGAGCAGTACTTC. Translating it yields CASSLAPSGNYEQYF.

This chain connects TRBV5-7 to TRBJ1-1, with TRBD1 identical over 7 bases. TRBV5-7 is designated an ORF whose function remains uncertain. There are 16 residues in the CDR3. V lost 7 bases to trimming and J lost 0 bases; unmatched junction nucleotides: 12. The CDR3 loop is CASPLRDRQMNTEAFF. DNA of the CDR3: TGTGCCAGCCCCCTGCGGGACAGACAAATGAACACTGAAGCTTTCTTT.

The CDR3 loop reads CASSQAQGKYGYTF. CDR3 coding DNA: TGTGCCAGCAGCCAAGCACAGGGGAAGTATGGCTACACCTTC. The V call is TRBV4-2, the J call TRBJ1-2; 7 nucleotides agree with TRBD1. Germline V gives CDR1 LGHNA, CDR2 YNFKEQ. There are 14 residues in the CDR3. Germline trimming cut 1 base from V and 5 bases from J; bases unmatched to any gene: 4.

The genes are TRBV6-5 and TRBJ2-5, with D unresolved. Trimming shortened V by 5 bases and J by 7 bases, and 17 bases separated the two germline ends. CDR3 length equals 14 residues. Germline lookup yields CDR1 MNHEY and CDR2 SVGAGI. The CDR3 DNA is TGTGCCAGCAGTACCGCCGGACCCCTGGGGACCCAGTACTTC. Translation gives CASSTAGPLGTQYF.

This clone was observed a single time. V and J are TRBV28 and TRBJ1-2; D uncertain. Deletions cut 1 base from V and 8 bases from J, with 14 bases between. Germline assignment: CDR1 MDHEN and CDR2 SYDVKM. The CDR3 consists of 14 residues. CDR3 sequence: CASSLSDSQGGYTF. The CDR3 DNA is TGTGCCAGCAGTTTATCTGATTCCCAAGGAGGCTACACCTTC.

This clone was recorded only once. Other DNA sequences of this sample code for an identical CDR3. The rearrangement joins TRBV28 to TRBJ1-5; TRBD1 matches 7 bases. Germline CDR1 and CDR2: MDHEN and SYDVKM. The V segment lost 8 bases and the J segment 2 bases; nucleotides outside the gene matches: 3. The CDR3 consists of 13 residues. The CDR3 reads CASRQGGNQPQHF. The CDR3 bases are TGTGCCAGCCGACAGGGCGGCAATCAGCCCCAGCATTTT.

This sequence joins TRBV28 and TRBJ1-1; tentatively, D is TRBD1 (5 bases). Germline V gene lookup returns CDR1 MDHEN and CDR2 SYDVKM. The CDR3 is made up of 14 amino acids. With 6 bases removed from V and 1 base from J, the gap between germline ends came to 12 bases. CDR3 sequence (DNA): TGTGCCAGCAGAAGGCCGGGACCGAACACTGAAGCTTTCTTT. It yields the protein CASRRPGPNTEAFF.

The V and J genes are TRBV2 and TRBJ1-6; 7 bases are shared with TRBD1. Germline V lookup: CDR1 SNHLY, CDR2 FYNNEI. The CDR3 is made up of 14 amino acids. Trimming took 4 bases from V and 7 from J; bases not matched to a gene: 4. The CDR3 coding sequence is TGTGCCAGCAGTGTCGGGACAGTCAATTCACCCCTCCACTTT. As protein: CASSVGTVNSPLHF.

CDR3 residues: CASRKTGGVQPQHF. The CDR3 DNA follows: TGTGCCAGTAGGAAGACAGGGGGAGTACAGCCCCAGCATTTT. The V call is TRBV19, the J call TRBJ1-5; 9 bases are shared with TRBD1. Looked up from germline, CDR1 is LNHDA and CDR2 is SQIVND (reference sequence). The CDR3 extends over 14 amino acids. V shed 6 bases, J shed 7 bases, and the junction held 7 bases outside the gene matches.

The V and J genes are TRBV2 and TRBJ2-5; 7 nucleotides line up with TRBD2. Germline CDR1 reads SNHLY; CDR2 reads FYNNEI. The ends lost 8 bases at V and 1 base at J; junction bases unmatched: 4. CDR3 length: 13 residues. For the CDR3, the DNA is TGTGCCAGCTCCCGGGAGGTCCAAGAGACCCAGTACTTC. Translating it yields CASSREVQETQYF.